This T cell receptor beta chain was retrieved from a study of OX40 agonist ivuxolimab in advanced cancers. A note on the overall study: The costimulatory receptor OX40 (CD134) was targeted by ivuxolimab, a fully human IgG2 agonistic monoclonal antibody. Intravenous ivuxolimab was administered to patients every 2 weeks at six dose levels: 0.01, 0.1, 0.3, 1.5, 3 and 10 mg/kg. Among the roughly 52 dose-escalation patients, some 19 had hepatocellular carcinoma, about 15 melanoma, 9 renal cell carcinoma and 9 head and neck cancer. In the dose-escalation cohort, 82.7% of patients were male, and the mean age was roughly 60 years, with a range of about 20 to 90. Prior anti-PD-1, anti-PD-L1 or anti-CTLA-4 therapy was permitted, and 30% to 50% of dose-escalation patients had received checkpoint inhibitors. Partial responses were achieved by three dose-escalation patients, of whom one had hepatocellular carcinoma and two had cutaneous melanoma. Peripheral TCRbeta sequencing was intended to test whether TCR sequence diversity was altered and clonal T-cell expansion was caused by ivuxolimab. The monotherapy dose-escalation portion (N of about 49 patients) of the phase I ivuxolimab trial is reported in the paper.

The trial excluded patients who had a history of autoimmune disease or were on systemic immunosuppression. Peripheral blood for TCR sequencing was drawn from every dose cohort at baseline, at cycle 4 day 1 and at cycle 7 day 1. Samples came from an open-label, multicenter, first-in-human phase I dose-escalation trial of ivuxolimab. Adults with locally advanced or metastatic head and neck squamous cell, hepatocellular, melanoma or renal cell carcinoma were enrolled in the trial. Before TCR sequencing, CD4+ and CD8+ T cells were separately sorted from peripheral blood. This clone was picked up one time. The specificity of this receptor is unknown. Per-base qualities were not stored, and no clone one base away is much larger. Broad study findings and their caveats: Low levels of normalized T-cell clonal expansion were also seen in some nonresponding patients. Clonal expansion of both CD4+ and CD8+ blood T cells was observed from baseline to week 6 at doses 0.1 to 3.0 mg/kg. After ivuxolimab, expanded clones were on average more numerous among CD8+ T cells than among CD4+ T cells. In partial responders in the 0.1-3.0 mg/kg groups, normalized peripheral clonal expansion was found to be among the lowest, especially among CD8+ T cells. Antigen specificity was not determined for the clonally expanded peripheral T cells.

For sequencing of the TCRbeta CDR3 region, genomic DNA was extracted from the sorted cells. The immunoSEQ Assay was used for sequencing of TCRbeta CDR3 regions. TCRdb limited this immuneACCESS table to in-frame rearrangements with V and J called. A share of clones is missing; checked studies link under half to unresolved V genes, and the rest is unexplained. This sample holds approximately 62,000 clones; roughly 87% were observed only once. The ten largest clones represent about 5.5% of the sample. As encoded in the germline V gene, CDR1 is ENHRY while CDR2 is SYGVKD. The V and J ends are trimmed by 4 bases and 3 bases, leaving 19 bases between them. There are 17 amino acids in the CDR3, from cysteine to phenylalanine inclusive. The only DNA kept is the CDR3, 51 bases in frame from the first base.

The V and J segments used are TRBV10-3 and TRBJ2-1; matching of 8 bases hints at TRBD1 as the D gene. This sample comprised CD4+ or CD8+ T cells sorted from blood, obtained in a trial of the OX40 agonist ivuxolimab. The TCR comes from an adult with an advanced solid tumor such as melanoma, head and neck, liver or kidney cancer. The CDR3: CAISGGGQGGSYNEQFF. The nucleotides are TGTGCCATCAGTGGGGGAGGACAGGGAGGGAGCTACAATGAGCAGTTCTTC.